One and the same sample provided the 4 T cell receptor beta chains below, sequenced in a study of T cell repertoires in cytomegalovirus infection. Antigen specificity for these receptors is unknown. TCRdb re-derived calls from the reads in MiXCR, one entry per CDR3 protein. The table lists approximately 1,000,000 distinct CDR3 sequences, around 32% of them singletons. The source material was cultured CD8+ T cells from PBMCs, sampled from culture after CMV antigen stimulation. The receptors derive from a human donor in good health (CMV status not recorded). Some clones in this sample may be carry-over from other donors' samples.

This clonotype was recorded a few times. This chain links TRBV6-2 or TRBV6-3 with TRBJ2-1; D gene unclear. The CDR3 is 12 residues long. Germline loops: CDR1 MNHEY, CDR2 SVGEGT. Trimming removed 7 bases at V and 8 bases at J, with 12 bases between. CDR3 DNA: TGTGCCAGCACCATCCCGGGTGATGAGCAGTTCTTC. Amino acids: CASTIPGDEQFF.

This clonotype was recorded a few times. The J gene is TRBJ2-1, the V gene TRBV7-9; D is unclear. The germline V and J ends were trimmed by 5 bases and 3 bases, with 8 bases remaining between them. The CDR3 is 13 residues long. Germline CDR1 reads SEHNR; CDR2 reads FQNEAQ (reference sequence). The CDR3 reads CASSEVSYNEQFF. CDR3 in DNA: TGTGCCAGCAGCGAAGTCAGCTACAATGAGCAGTTCTTC.

The chain uses TRBV11-2 and TRBJ2-1, with TRBD1 matching over 11 bases. The CDR3 covers 15 residues. V gave up 4 bases and J gave up 8 bases; unmatched junction bases: 7. In germline, CDR1 is SGHAT, CDR2 FQNNGV. The DNA for the CDR3 is TGTGCCAGCAGCTCCCAGGACAGGGGGCTGGATGAGCAGTTCTTC. Amino acid sequence: CASSSQDRGLDEQFF.

This clonotype has ten or more counts. The chain is built from TRBV7-2 and TRBJ1-1; D not certain. The germline V gene has CDR1 SGHTA and CDR2 FQGNSA. The length of the CDR3 is 17 residues. Trimming took off 5 bases at V and 4 bases at J, with 23 bases between the two ends. CDR3 region: CASSPTGPVKGRTEAFF. CDR3 DNA sequence: TGTGCCAGCAGCCCCACGGGCCCAGTAAAAGGACGCACTGAAGCTTTCTTT.